The source of this T cell receptor (beta chain) is a study of OX40 agonist ivuxolimab in advanced cancers. Germline V gene lookup returns CDR1 SQVTM and CDR2 ANQGSEA. CDR3 length equals 15 residues. Trimming cost V 4 bases and J 2 bases; bases outside gene matches: 7. Sequenced by immunoSEQ multiplex PCR; TCRdb stores in-frame clones only, minus some. The sample has 98,000 or so clones; approximately 86% are singletons. The sequences come from CD4+ or CD8+ T cells sorted from blood, collected in a trial of the OX40 agonist ivuxolimab. The chain has TRBV29-1 and TRBJ2-1, with 8 nucleotides matching TRBD1. The TCR sequence derives from an adult with an advanced solid tumor such as melanoma, head and neck, liver or kidney cancer. CDR3 coding DNA: TGCAGCGTTGGGCAGGGGGACAGGCCCTACAATGAGCAGTTCTTC. Translated, it gives CSVGQGDRPYNEQFF.